The 17 T cell receptor beta chains listed next were all sequenced from one sample in a study of shared clonotypes between healthy human individuals. The repertoire was sequenced with immunoSEQ multiplex PCR; TCRdb's copy has only in-frame clones and lacks some. Of over a million clones in the sample, about four fifths are singletons; the top ten hold roughly 0.61%. The source material was memory CD4+ T cells from PBMCs. Subset described: CD45RA-negative fraction. The receptors were sampled from a man aged 18 to 29 in good health. Some clones in this sample may be carry-over from other donors' samples.

This chain links TRBV11-3 with TRBJ2-7, with D possibly called TRBD1 or TRBD2 (5 bases each). The V gene's germline CDR1 is SGHNT and CDR2 YENEEA. The CDR3 extends over 16 amino acids. V gave up 4 bases and J gave up 0 bases, with 16 bases separating them. DNA of the CDR3: TGTGCCAGCAGCTACACGTGGGACGGAGGCTCCTACGAGCAGTACTTC. Its protein product is CASSYTWDGGSYEQYF. Combining the CDR3 with reference TRBV11-3 and TRBJ2-7 gives the whole variable domain EAGVVQSPRYKIIEKKQPVAFWCNPISGHNTLYWYLQNLGQGPELLIRYENEEAVDDSQLPKDRFSAERLKGVDSTLKIQPAELGDSAVYLCASSYTWDGGSYEQYFGPGTRLTVT.

The chain combines TRBV15 with TRBJ1-4; possibly TRBD1 for D (6 bases). The V and J ends lost 4 bases and 6 bases respectively, with 12 bases between them. This CDR3 spans 14 amino acids. The germline V gene has CDR1 LNHNV and CDR2 YYDKDF (reference sequence). CDR3 nucleotide sequence: TGTGCCACCAGCACGGGGGCTCGGGATGAAAAACTGTTTTTT. It specifies CATSTGARDEKLFF.

The J gene is TRBJ1-2, the V gene TRBV7-2; D is unresolved. CDR3 length: 14 amino acids. Germline lookup yields CDR1 SGHTA and CDR2 FQGNSA. The V end lost 3 bases, the J end lost 5 bases, and 13 bases lay between the germline ends. This CDR3 is CASSFWTNLYGYTF. CDR3 nucleotide sequence: TGTGCCAGCAGCTTTTGGACGAACCTTTATGGCTACACCTTC.

The chain uses TRBV15 and TRBJ1-5, with D perhaps matching TRBD1 (5 bases). The V end was cut by 5 bases, the J end by 6 bases, with 20 bases between. Germline values: CDR1 LNHNV, CDR2 YYDKDF (reference sequence). CDR3 length: 16 residues. The CDR3 coding sequence is TGTGCCACCAGCTCGGGCAGGCAGGGCGAGGGTCAGCCCCAGCATTTT. Its protein product is CATSSGRQGEGQPQHF.

Comment on this clone: One end of the junction fails to match germline, which may point to a read error. This rearrangement joins TRBV7-2 to TRBJ1-2; 7 nucleotides agree with TRBD1. The CDR3 extends over 12 amino acids. Germline CDR1 and CDR2: SGHTA and FQGNSA. This CDR3 is CASSTIGGTGEF. Written as DNA, the CDR3 is TGTGCCAGCAGTACGATCGGAGGTACAGGGGAGTTC.

The chain joins TRBV10-3 to TRBJ2-1, with D maybe TRBD1 (6 bases). V was shortened by 6 bases and J by 0 bases, with 9 bases between the two germline ends. The CDR3 covers 14 residues. The germline CDR1 and CDR2 sequences are ENHRY and SYGVKD. CDR3 nucleotide sequence: TGTGCCATCAGGAGACAGGCCTCCTACAATGAGCAGTTCTTC. This translates into CAIRRQASYNEQFF.

The chain combines TRBV2 with TRBJ2-7, with 11 positions matching TRBD1. The junction had 3 bases not matched to a gene; V was cut back by 4 bases and J by 1 base. Germline CDR1 and CDR2: SNHLY and FYNNEI. The CDR3 sequence is 15 residues long. The CDR3 reads CASSAGTGGSYEQYF. The CDR3 coding sequence is TGTGCCAGCAGTGCCGGGACAGGGGGGTCCTACGAGCAGTACTTC.

CDR3 DNA: TGTGCCAGCAGCCCGGGGGGGACCCAGACCTACGAGCAGTACTTC. This translates into CASSPGGTQTYEQYF. The gene calls are TRBV7-2 and TRBJ2-7; 8 bases agree with TRBD2. The germline V gene encodes CDR1 SGHTA and CDR2 FQGNSA. The ends lost 5 bases at V and 2 bases at J; junction bases unmatched: 8. The CDR3 has 15 amino acids.

The rearrangement joins TRBV6-5 to TRBJ2-7, with 9 bases fitting TRBD2. The CDR3 covers 15 residues. With V trimmed by 6 bases and J by 2 bases, 8 bases remained unmatched. CDR1 and CDR2 (germline): MNHEY, SVGAGI. The DNA of the CDR3 is TGTGCCAGCAGGGGAGGTAGCGGGAGAACCTACGAGCAGTACTTC. This encodes CASRGGSGRTYEQYF.

This clone occurred once. V is TRBV6-1 and J is TRBJ1-5; a possible D gene is TRBD1 (6 bases). Germline V lookup: CDR1 MNHNS, CDR2 SASEGT. CDR3 length: 14 residues. V lost 10 bases and J 2 bases, leaving 15 bases between the germline ends. CDR3: CATLRGIGNQPQHF. CDR3 nucleotide sequence: TGTGCCACTCTCAGGGGAATCGGCAATCAGCCCCAGCATTTT.

The rearrangement uses TRBV28 and TRBJ1-2; perhaps TRBD1 as D (5 bases). The CDR3 length is 15 residues. Per the germline V gene, CDR1 is MDHEN and CDR2 is SYDVKM. V was shortened by 4 bases and J by 4 bases, with 16 bases between the two germline ends. CDR3 coding DNA: TGTGCCAGCAGTTCCCCGAGGGGAGATACCTATGGCTACACCTTC. Residues: CASSSPRGDTYGYTF.

This chain connects TRBV5-4 to TRBJ2-2; 10 bases line up with TRBD2. V lost 5 bases and J lost 3; bases outside the gene matches: 10. This CDR3 is built from 17 residues. Germline assignment: CDR1 SGHNT and CDR2 YYREEE (reference sequence). The DNA of the CDR3 is TGTGCCAGCAGTGATGTAGCGGGAGGAGGTTACACCGGGGAGCTGTTTTTT. The encoded protein is CASSDVAGGGYTGELFF.

The chain has TRBV29-1 and TRBJ1-1; D remains ambiguous. V was cut by 3 bases and J by 0 bases, with 8 bases left in between. The germline V gene has CDR1 SQVTM and CDR2 ANQGSEA. The CDR3 is 13 amino acids. CDR3 nucleotides: TGCAGCGTTGACAGACCTCTGAACACTGAAGCTTTCTTT. This gives the protein CSVDRPLNTEAFF.

The chain recombines TRBV7-9 with TRBJ1-5; a possible D gene is TRBD1 (5 bases). There are 13 residues in the CDR3. Per the germline V gene, CDR1 is SEHNR and CDR2 is FQNEAQ (reference sequence). The V gene lost 5 bases and the J gene lost 6 bases, with 11 bases spanning the gap. This CDR3 reads CASSRDPTQPQHF. CDR3 nucleotides: TGTGCCAGCAGCCGGGACCCGACTCAGCCCCAGCATTTT.

The chain has TRBV18 and TRBJ1-1, with D possibly TRBD1 on 5 matching bases. The CDR3 is made up of 14 amino acids. V lost 5 bases and J lost 3, with 13 bases in between. CDR1 and CDR2 from the germline V gene are KGHSH and LQKENI. The CDR3: CASSALQGDTEAFF. For the CDR3, the DNA is TGTGCCAGCTCAGCTCTCCAGGGAGACACTGAAGCTTTCTTT.

The chain combines TRBV30 with TRBJ1-4; D unclear. The length of the CDR3 is 13 residues. Trimming took 3 bases from V and 7 from J, leaving 12 bases between them. Germline V gives CDR1 GTSNPN, CDR2 SVGIG (reference sequence). The CDR3 spells CAWRPGRGEKLFF. CDR3 DNA: TGTGCCTGGAGACCTGGGAGAGGTGAAAAACTGTTTTTT. The full variable domain, in which reference TRBV30 and TRBJ1-4 provide the parts outside the CDR3, is SQTIHQWPATLVQPVGSPLSLECTVEGTSNPNLYWYRQAAGRGLQLLFYSVGIGQISSEVPQNLSASRPQDRQFILSSKKLLLSDSGFYLCAWRPGRGEKLFFGSGTQLSVL.

V is TRBV30 and J is TRBJ1-2, with 9 bases aligning to TRBD1. The CDR3 contains 13 residues. From germline, CDR1 is GTSNPN and CDR2 SVGIG (reference sequence). V lost 4 bases to trimming and J lost 6 bases; unmatched junction nucleotides: 6. The CDR3 region is CAWKGQGLHGYTF. The CDR3 nucleotides are TGTGCCTGGAAGGGACAGGGCCTCCATGGCTACACCTTC.